The rows below give T cell receptor beta chains drawn from one sample of a study of patients and donors after allogeneic stem cell transplantation. A single record per CDR3 protein comes from TCRdb applying MiXCR to the RT-PCR reads. The sample consists of 190,000 or so distinct CDR3 sequences, approximately 41% of them appearing once. Input material: blood, either unsorted or a sorted T cell fraction (not recorded which). These receptors were collected from a human donor who was either an allogeneic HSCT recipient or a stem cell or donor lymphocyte infusion donor (not recorded which). It is not recorded whose cells these are; they may come from a transplant donor. The CDR3 runs from the conserved cysteine through the conserved F or W. The order of the fields is CDR3 protein, CDR3 DNA, clone size, J gene, D gene, CDR3 length, V gene. The D gene is left open where the match is weak. Rows may omit the clone size; those that give it use once, few, many or a size class.

CDR3 protein: CASSLAGLGKTQYF
CDR3 DNA: TGTGCCAGCAGCTTAGCAGGGTTAGGAAAGACCCAGTACTTC
clone size: NA
J gene: TRBJ2-5
D gene: NA
CDR3 length: 14
V gene: TRBV7-8

CDR3 protein: CASSQGSGRTDTQYF
CDR3 DNA: TGTGCCAGCAGCCAAGGAAGCGGGAGGACAGATACGCAGTATTTT
clone size: NA
J gene: TRBJ2-3
D gene: TRBD2
CDR3 length: 15
V gene: TRBV3-1

CDR3 protein: CASSPRVRGDIGNTIYF
CDR3 DNA: TGCGCCAGCAGCCCGCGGGTTCGAGGAGATATTGGAAACACCATATATTTT
clone size: NA
J gene: TRBJ1-3
D gene: NA
CDR3 length: 17
V gene: TRBV4-3

CDR3 protein: CASSTPLAGRLYEQYF
CDR3 DNA: TGTGCCAGCAGCACTCCCTTAGCGGGACGGTTATACGAGCAGTACTTC
clone size: NA
J gene: TRBJ2-7
D gene: TRBD2
CDR3 length: 16
V gene: TRBV12-3/TRBV12-4

CDR3 protein: CASSFAIISGANVLTF
CDR3 DNA: TGTGCCAGCAGCTTCGCTATAATCTCTGGGGCCAACGTCCTGACTTTC
clone size: few
J gene: TRBJ2-6
D gene: NA
CDR3 length: 16
V gene: TRBV7-6

CDR3 protein: CASSPGTSGSLGDEQYF
CDR3 DNA: TGCGCCAGCAGCCCCGGGACTAGCGGGAGTCTGGGGGACGAGCAGTACTTC
clone size: NA
J gene: TRBJ2-7
D gene: TRBD2
CDR3 length: 17
V gene: TRBV4-3

CDR3 protein: CASSHGLPDTQYF
CDR3 DNA: TGTGCCAGCAGCCACGGCCTCCCAGATACGCAGTATTTT
clone size: few
J gene: TRBJ2-3
D gene: NA
CDR3 length: 13
V gene: TRBV7-2

CDR3 protein: CSVEKGDYGYTF
CDR3 DNA: TGCAGCGTTGAGAAGGGGGACTATGGCTACACCTTC
clone size: few
J gene: TRBJ1-2
D gene: NA
CDR3 length: 12
V gene: TRBV29-1

CDR3 protein: CASSFSQGAKGNTEAFF
CDR3 DNA: TGTGCCAGCAGTTTTTCACAGGGGGCAAAAGGAAACACTGAAGCTTTCTTT
clone size: few
J gene: TRBJ1-1
D gene: TRBD1
CDR3 length: 17
V gene: TRBV28

CDR3 protein: CASSPRIDPDTQYF
CDR3 DNA: TGTGCCAGCAGTCCTCGTATCGATCCGGATACGCAGTATTTT
clone size: NA
J gene: TRBJ2-3
D gene: NA
CDR3 length: 14
V gene: TRBV28

CDR3 protein: CASSIYGLGTDTQYF
CDR3 DNA: TGTGCCAGCAGTATATATGGGCTTGGCACAGATACGCAGTATTTT
clone size: few
J gene: TRBJ2-3
D gene: NA
CDR3 length: 15
V gene: TRBV28

CDR3 protein: CASSDSLGDTEAFF
CDR3 DNA: TGTGCCAGCAGTGACTCGCTGGGGGACACTGAAGCTTTCTTT
clone size: NA
J gene: TRBJ1-1
D gene: NA
CDR3 length: 14
V gene: TRBV6-4

CDR3 protein: CAWSVSGGGNQPQHF
CDR3 DNA: TGTGCCTGGAGTGTATCCGGGGGAGGCAATCAGCCCCAGCATTTT
clone size: few
J gene: TRBJ1-5
D gene: NA
CDR3 length: 15
V gene: TRBV30

CDR3 protein: CASSSWDTIYF
CDR3 DNA: TGTGCCAGCAGTAGCTGGGACACCATATATTTT
clone size: few
J gene: TRBJ1-3
D gene: NA
CDR3 length: 11
V gene: TRBV6-5

CDR3 protein: CASSEPGRTNEKLFF
CDR3 DNA: TGTGCCAGCAGTGAACCGGGACGGACTAATGAAAAACTGTTTTTT
clone size: many
J gene: TRBJ1-4
D gene: NA
CDR3 length: 15
V gene: TRBV25-1

CDR3 protein: CASSHPGTSGHFQETQYF
CDR3 DNA: TGTGCCAGCAGCCATCCCGGGACTAGCGGGCACTTCCAAGAGACCCAGTACTTC
clone size: NA
J gene: TRBJ2-5
D gene: TRBD2
CDR3 length: 18
V gene: TRBV3-1

CDR3 protein: CASSPITSGYEQYF
CDR3 DNA: TGTGCCAGCAGCCCGATCACTAGCGGCTACGAGCAGTACTTC
clone size: NA
J gene: TRBJ2-7
D gene: TRBD2
CDR3 length: 14
V gene: TRBV11-2

CDR3 protein: CSVEYIGTIREQFF
CDR3 DNA: TGCAGCGTGGAATATATAGGGACAATTCGGGAGCAGTTCTTC
clone size: once
J gene: TRBJ2-1
D gene: NA
CDR3 length: 14
V gene: TRBV29-1

CDR3 protein: CSASFRAGEWSEQFF
CDR3 DNA: TGCAGTGCTAGTTTTAGAGCGGGAGAATGGAGTGAGCAGTTCTTC
clone size: NA
J gene: TRBJ2-1
D gene: TRBD2
CDR3 length: 15
V gene: TRBV20-1

CDR3 protein: CASSSTTHSGNTIYF
CDR3 DNA: TGTGCCAGCAGCTCAACTACCCACTCTGGAAACACCATATATTTT
clone size: NA
J gene: TRBJ1-3
D gene: NA
CDR3 length: 15
V gene: TRBV5-4

CDR3 protein: CASRPGLAYSYEQYF
CDR3 DNA: TGTGCCAGCAGGCCGGGACTAGCGTACTCCTACGAGCAGTACTTC
clone size: NA
J gene: TRBJ2-7
D gene: TRBD2
CDR3 length: 15
V gene: TRBV2

CDR3 protein: CASSTGQLPSGYTF
CDR3 DNA: TGTGCCAGCAGCACCGGACAGTTACCTTCTGGCTACACCTTC
clone size: NA
J gene: TRBJ1-2
D gene: NA
CDR3 length: 14
V gene: TRBV7-6

CDR3 protein: CASSYASLGTEAFF
CDR3 DNA: TGTGCCAGCAGTTACGCGTCGTTAGGAACTGAAGCTTTCTTT
clone size: NA
J gene: TRBJ1-1
D gene: NA
CDR3 length: 14
V gene: TRBV6-5

CDR3 protein: CASSGYSYEQYF
CDR3 DNA: TGTGCCAGTTCCGGCTACTCCTACGAGCAGTACTTC
clone size: NA
J gene: TRBJ2-7
D gene: NA
CDR3 length: 12
V gene: TRBV19

CDR3 protein: CSARDRTDPDF
CDR3 DNA: TGCAGTGCTAGAGATCGGACCGACCCCGACTTC
clone size: few
J gene: TRBJ1-2
D gene: NA
CDR3 length: 11
V gene: TRBV20-1

CDR3 protein: CASSVTGSPTDTQYF
CDR3 DNA: TGTGCCAGCAGCGTTACAGGGTCCCCCACAGATACGCAGTATTTT
clone size: few
J gene: TRBJ2-3
D gene: NA
CDR3 length: 15
V gene: TRBV7-2

CDR3 protein: CASSPDISQPQHF
CDR3 DNA: TGTGCCAGTAGTCCGGACATCTCTCAGCCCCAGCATTTT
clone size: many
J gene: TRBJ1-5
D gene: NA
CDR3 length: 13
V gene: TRBV19

CDR3 protein: CASSVGWRGSNEQFF
CDR3 DNA: TGTGCCAGCAGCGTAGGGTGGCGGGGGAGCAATGAGCAGTTCTTC
clone size: NA
J gene: TRBJ2-1
D gene: TRBD2
CDR3 length: 15
V gene: TRBV9

CDR3 protein: CATAGWEKLFF
CDR3 DNA: TGTGCCACCGCGGGGTGGGAAAAACTGTTTTTT
clone size: few
J gene: TRBJ1-4
D gene: NA
CDR3 length: 11
V gene: TRBV6-6

CDR3 protein: CASSLGVRSRAGELFF
CDR3 DNA: TGTGCCAGCAGTTTGGGGGTGAGATCCCGAGCCGGGGAGCTGTTTTTT
clone size: NA
J gene: TRBJ2-2
D gene: NA
CDR3 length: 16
V gene: TRBV28

CDR3 protein: CASSLSRGGYTF
CDR3 DNA: TGTGCCAGCAGCTTATCTAGGGGTGGCTACACCTTC
clone size: NA
J gene: TRBJ1-2
D gene: NA
CDR3 length: 12
V gene: TRBV7-2

CDR3 protein: CASSLLGQRYGYTF
CDR3 DNA: TGTGCCAGCAGCTTATTGGGACAGCGCTATGGCTACACCTTC
clone size: NA
J gene: TRBJ1-2
D gene: TRBD1
CDR3 length: 14
V gene: TRBV7-2

CDR3 protein: CASSPGLILAKNIQYF
CDR3 DNA: TGCGCCAGCAGCCCGGGACTTATCCTAGCCAAAAACATTCAGTACTTC
clone size: NA
J gene: TRBJ2-4
D gene: NA
CDR3 length: 16
V gene: TRBV5-1

CDR3 protein: CASRSFGRETQYF
CDR3 DNA: TGTGCCAGCAGATCCTTTGGGAGAGAGACCCAGTACTTC
clone size: NA
J gene: TRBJ2-5
D gene: NA
CDR3 length: 13
V gene: TRBV6-2/TRBV6-3

CDR3 protein: CASSSRTGPNYGYTF
CDR3 DNA: TGTGCCAGCAGCTCCCGGACAGGGCCTAACTATGGCTACACCTTC
clone size: few
J gene: TRBJ1-2
D gene: TRBD1
CDR3 length: 15
V gene: TRBV11-2

CDR3 protein: CASSSATGRSNGYTF
CDR3 DNA: TGTGCCAGCAGTTCGGCGACAGGGCGATCAAATGGCTACACCTTC
clone size: NA
J gene: TRBJ1-2
D gene: TRBD1
CDR3 length: 15
V gene: TRBV12-3/TRBV12-4

CDR3 protein: CASMELAGRNEQFF
CDR3 DNA: TGCGCCAGCATGGAACTAGCGGGAAGGAATGAGCAGTTCTTC
clone size: NA
J gene: TRBJ2-1
D gene: TRBD2
CDR3 length: 14
V gene: TRBV10-2

CDR3 protein: CASSTTSDQQFF
CDR3 DNA: TGTGCCAGCAGCACCACTAGCGACCAGCAGTTCTTC
clone size: NA
J gene: TRBJ2-1
D gene: TRBD2
CDR3 length: 12
V gene: TRBV6-6

CDR3 protein: CAIMGGPDTQYF
CDR3 DNA: TGTGCCATCATGGGAGGCCCAGATACGCAGTATTTT
clone size: many
J gene: TRBJ2-3
D gene: NA
CDR3 length: 12
V gene: TRBV10-3

CDR3 protein: CSVERGGQLSSYNEQFF
CDR3 DNA: TGCAGCGTTGAAAGGGGAGGACAGTTAAGCTCCTACAATGAGCAGTTCTTC
clone size: NA
J gene: TRBJ2-1
D gene: NA
CDR3 length: 17
V gene: TRBV29-1

CDR3 protein: CASSQEGLAGDNEQFF
CDR3 DNA: TGCGCCAGCAGCCAAGAGGGACTAGCGGGAGATAATGAGCAGTTCTTC
clone size: NA
J gene: TRBJ2-1
D gene: TRBD2
CDR3 length: 16
V gene: TRBV4-1

CDR3 protein: CASSQEYPGVRTEAFF
CDR3 DNA: TGCGCCAGCAGCCAAGAATACCCAGGGGTCCGCACTGAAGCTTTCTTT
clone size: NA
J gene: TRBJ1-1
D gene: NA
CDR3 length: 16
V gene: TRBV4-3

CDR3 protein: CASSPSGGNQPQHF
CDR3 DNA: TGTGCCAGCAGCCCAAGTGGGGGGAATCAGCCCCAGCATTTT
clone size: few
J gene: TRBJ1-5
D gene: NA
CDR3 length: 14
V gene: TRBV7-2

CDR3 protein: CASTPTTSYEQYF
CDR3 DNA: TGCGCCAGCACCCCGACTACGTCCTACGAGCAGTACTTC
clone size: NA
J gene: TRBJ2-7
D gene: NA
CDR3 length: 13
V gene: TRBV5-1

CDR3 protein: CASSLDATHTQYF
CDR3 DNA: TGTGCCAGCAGTCTGGACGCAACACATACGCAGTATTTT
clone size: NA
J gene: TRBJ2-3
D gene: NA
CDR3 length: 13
V gene: TRBV12-3/TRBV12-4

CDR3 protein: CASSVSSGKAENIQYF
CDR3 DNA: TGTGCCAGCAGCGTTTCTAGCGGGAAGGCAGAAAACATTCAGTACTTC
clone size: once
J gene: TRBJ2-4
D gene: TRBD2
CDR3 length: 16
V gene: TRBV7-2

CDR3 protein: CASSGTGSTDTQYF
CDR3 DNA: TGTGCCAGCAGCGGGACGGGAAGCACAGATACGCAGTATTTT
clone size: NA
J gene: TRBJ2-3
D gene: NA
CDR3 length: 14
V gene: TRBV9

CDR3 protein: CSASRGEQFF
CDR3 DNA: TGCAGTGCTAGCCGCGGTGAGCAGTTCTTC
clone size: NA
J gene: TRBJ2-1
D gene: NA
CDR3 length: 10
V gene: TRBV20-1